The clone carrying this T cell receptor beta chain was observed once. This sample is drawn from a study of control samples from healthy donors and cancer patients. V was clipped by 0 bases and J by 3 bases, with 9 bases between them. Germline CDR1 and CDR2: SGHAT and FQNNGV. The CDR3 totals 15 residues. Using immunoSEQ multiplex PCR, the repertoire was profiled, and TCRdb retains in-frame clones only, with some absent. The data show fewer than 95,000 clones, 85% seen once. The chain combines TRBV11-2 with TRBJ1-5; D is unresolved. The clonotype comes from a man aged 30 to 39 in good health. The sample was blood. CDR3 amino acids: CASSLDHRHNQPQHF. For the CDR3, the DNA is TGTGCCAGCAGCTTAGATCACAGACACAATCAGCCCCAGCATTTT.